This T cell receptor beta chain was documented in a study of CD8 T cells in ankylosing spondylitis. Findings of the study overall: Disease-linked clones were found to be CD8+ and relatively rare in peripheral blood. A motif in TCR beta, a set of 8 or 9 highly homologous variants, appeared characteristic of ankylosing spondylitis blood.

This clonotype was found a few times. Its antigen is currently unknown. A read error may produce the germline difference seen at one junction end. Quantitative barcoded 5'-RACE was used to prepare TCR beta libraries. TCRdb reanalysed the 5' RACE reads using MiXCR and keeps one entry per CDR3 protein. The table shows under 450,000 distinct CDR3 sequences, with 20% to 25% occurring only once. This TCR derives from a male donor with ankylosing spondylitis or in good health (not recorded which). Sequencing input: blood, either unsorted or a sorted T cell fraction (not recorded which).

In nucleotides, the CDR3 is TGCAGCGGGGGGCTATACAATGAGCAGTTCTTC. Translated: CSGGLYNEQFF. The genes are TRBV30 and TRBJ2-1; 9 bases are shared with TRBD2. CDR1 is GTSNPN, CDR2 SVGIG, per germline (reference sequence). CDR3 size: 11 residues.